These 18 T cell receptor beta chains were all obtained from the same sample, sequenced in a study of shared clonotypes between healthy human individuals (dated by TCRdb to the early 2020s). Receptor libraries were prepared by the immunoSEQ multiplex PCR assay. TCRdb provides this immuneACCESS table in a form limited to in-frame rearrangements. Some clones are lacking; in checked studies, under half of them reflect an unresolved V gene, and why the rest are absent is not known. The sample table lists roughly 1,600,000 clones, just under 99% of them with a count of one. The ten largest make up roughly 0.36% of the sample. The sequencing input was naive CD4+ T cells sorted from blood. The sample's cell subset or site label, in plain terms: CD45RA+ positively selected. The origin of the receptors is a young man in good health.

V gene TRBV5-1 combines with J gene TRBJ2-7; TRBD1 matches 8 bases. The CDR3 is 13 amino acids. The germline gives CDR1 SGHRS, CDR2 YFSETQ. Trimming cost V 9 bases and J 5 bases; bases outside gene matches: 10. The CDR3: CANKTGVRDEQYF. The CDR3 DNA is TGCGCCAACAAGACAGGGGTTAGGGACGAGCAGTACTTC. Combining the CDR3 with reference TRBV5-1 and TRBJ2-7 gives the whole variable domain KAGVTQTPRYLIKTRGQQVTLSCSPISGHRSVSWYQQTPGQGLQFLFEYFSETQRNKGNFPGRFSGRQFSNSRSEMNVSTLELGDSALYLCANKTGVRDEQYFGPGTRLTVT.

CDR3 sequence: CASSGDLADTQYF. Written as DNA, the CDR3 is TGTGCCAGCAGTGGGGATCTAGCAGATACGCAGTATTTT. The chain employs TRBV2 and TRBJ2-3; D not certain. The germline gives CDR1 SNHLY, CDR2 FYNNEI. The CDR3 runs to 13 residues. V shed 4 bases and J shed 4 bases, with 9 bases lying between them.

The rearrangement uses TRBV5-1 and TRBJ2-7, with 16 bases identical to TRBD2. Germline V lookup: CDR1 SGHRS, CDR2 YFSETQ. Trimming at V came to 3 bases and at J to 5 bases, leaving 8 bases not matched to a gene. CDR3 size: 17 residues. The CDR3 is CASSSGLAGGPGHEQYF. The CDR3 coding sequence is TGCGCCAGCAGCTCGGGACTAGCGGGAGGGCCTGGCCACGAGCAGTACTTC.

V usage is TRBV7-9 and J usage is TRBJ2-5; D is perhaps TRBD2 (6 bases). The germline CDR1 and CDR2 sequences are SEHNR and FQNEAQ (reference sequence). CDR3 length: 18 residues. Trimming cost V 2 bases and J 3 bases, with 22 bases left between them. The CDR3 DNA is TGTGCCAGCAGCTTAACGGTCAGGAGGGCGCAAACCAAAGAGACCCAGTACTTC. Its translation is CASSLTVRRAQTKETQYF.

The V and J genes are TRBV7-7 and TRBJ2-3; possibly TRBD1 for D (6 bases). V was pared by 5 bases and J by 4 bases, with 10 bases between. The CDR3 loop spans 13 amino acids. Germline CDR1 and CDR2: SSHAT and FNYEAQ (reference sequence). CDR3 protein: CASSLSGADTQYF. The CDR3, as DNA: TGTGCCAGCAGCCTCTCAGGGGCAGATACGCAGTATTTT.

CDR3 sequence reads: CASRPGGRPGDTQYF. CDR3 coding DNA: TGTGCCAGCCGCCCCGGGGGGCGGCCTGGGGATACGCAGTATTTT. The V and J genes are TRBV19 and TRBJ2-3; D may be TRBD2 (7 bases). CDR3 length: 15 residues. Germline V CDR1 and CDR2: LNHDA, SQIVND (reference sequence). The V end was cut by 9 bases, the J end by 6 bases, with 22 bases between.

V is TRBV5-1 and J is TRBJ2-2; no firm D call. This CDR3 contains 14 residues. Germline V CDR1 and CDR2: SGHRS, YFSETQ. The V gene lost 4 bases and the J gene lost 3 bases, with 10 bases spanning the gap. CDR3 loop: CASSAAMDTGELFF. The CDR3 DNA reads TGCGCCAGCAGCGCTGCCATGGACACCGGGGAGCTGTTTTTT.

V is TRBV30 and J is TRBJ1-1; TRBD1 matches at 7 bases. J was trimmed by 3 bases and V by 5 bases; bases with no gene match: 12. The germline V gene has CDR1 GTSNPN and CDR2 SVGIG (reference sequence). The CDR3 is 15 residues long. For the CDR3, the DNA is TGTGCCTGGGAGGGGGCGGGGAGATTCGACACTGAAGCTTTCTTT. Translating gives CAWEGAGRFDTEAFF.

The rearrangement links TRBV15 to TRBJ1-5; 8 bases fit TRBD1. The CDR3 has 19 amino acids. V was clipped by 7 bases and J by 2 bases; unmatched bases: 19. CDR1 LNHNV and CDR2 YYDKDF come from the germline V gene (reference sequence). CDR3 loop: CATTQGTGFKFKGNQPQHF. Written as DNA, the CDR3 is TGTGCCACCACACAGGGGACAGGATTTAAGTTTAAGGGCAATCAGCCCCAGCATTTT.

In DNA, the CDR3 is TGTGCCAGCAGTTTGACCGGGACAGGGGTTTATGGCTACACCTTC. Translated: CASSLTGTGVYGYTF. The chain carries TRBV6-1 and TRBJ1-2, with 10 bases identical to TRBD1. This CDR3 contains 15 residues. Germline V gene lookup returns CDR1 MNHNS and CDR2 SASEGT. Trimming cost V 5 bases and J 5 bases; bases outside gene matches: 8.

The chain combines TRBV5-4 with TRBJ2-1, with D perhaps matching TRBD2 (5 bases). Trimming removed 0 bases from V and 5 bases from J, with 12 bases in between. Germline-derived CDR1 and CDR2 are SGHNT and YYREEE (reference sequence). This CDR3 is 15 amino acids long. In DNA, the CDR3 is TGTGCCAGCAGCTTGGCGCTAACGGGAAACAATGAGCAGTTCTTC. It specifies CASSLALTGNNEQFF. The full variable domain, rest sourced from reference TRBV5-4 and TRBJ2-1, is ETGVTQSPTHLIKTRGQQVTLRCSSQSGHNTVSWYQQALGQGPQFIFQYYREEENGRGNFPPRFSGLQFPNYSSELNVNALELDDSALYLCASSLALTGNNEQFFGPGTRLTVL.

The CDR3 region has the DNA TGTGCCAGCAGCCCCGCCGGGACAGGGAGGGAAAAACTGTTTTTT. Amino acids: CASSPAGTGREKLFF. V usage is TRBV9 and J usage is TRBJ1-4; 9 bases match TRBD1. This CDR3 spans 15 amino acids. CDR1 SGDLS and CDR2 YYNGEE come from the germline V gene. Losses at the gene ends were 4 bases for V and 8 bases for J; bases not matched to a gene: 9.

The gene calls are TRBV19 and TRBJ2-3; TRBD2 matches 7 bases. Trimming took 4 bases from V and 1 from J; bases not matched to a gene: 8. Germline loops: CDR1 LNHDA, CDR2 SQIVND (reference sequence). The CDR3 runs to 16 residues. The CDR3 reads CASSTNSGIRTDTQYF. CDR3 coding DNA: TGTGCCAGTAGTACCAACAGCGGGATACGCACAGATACGCAGTATTTT.

The rearrangement uses TRBV7-3 and TRBJ2-2, with TRBD1 matching 8 bases. The trim removed 5 bases at V and 5 bases at J, leaving 1 base unmatched. The CDR3 length is 13 residues. Germline V gene sequence: CDR1 SGHTA, CDR2 FQGTGA. CDR3 sequence: CASSRTGTGELFF. Written as DNA, the CDR3 is TGTGCCAGCAGCCGGACAGGGACCGGGGAGCTGTTTTTT. Based on the CDR3 plus reference TRBV7-3 and TRBJ2-2, the full variable domain is GAGVSQTPSNKVTEKGKYVELRCDPISGHTALYWYRQSLGQGPEFLIYFQGTGAADDSGLPNDRFFAVRPEGSVSTLKIQRTERGDSAVYLCASSRTGTGELFFGEGSRLTVL.

This sequence joins TRBV28 and TRBJ2-7, with 9 bases that match TRBD1. V lost 6 bases and J lost 0; bases outside the gene matches: 12. This CDR3 region has 17 residues. CDR1 is MDHEN and CDR2 is SYDVKM in the germline V gene. The CDR3 DNA is TGTGCCAGCAGCCCCATTGGGACAGGGACCCACTCCTACGAGCAGTACTTC. This gives the protein CASSPIGTGTHSYEQYF.

V and J are TRBV19 and TRBJ1-1, with D uncertain. The germline CDR1 and CDR2 sequences are LNHDA and SQIVND (reference sequence). The CDR3 runs to 13 residues. V lost 5 bases, J lost 1 base, and 8 bases lay in between. The DNA for the CDR3 is TGTGCCAGTAGTCAGACAAGGAACACTGAAGCTTTCTTT. This translates into CASSQTRNTEAFF.

On this clone itself: The same CDR3 can be traced to other DNA sequences in this sample. The CDR3: CASSLAASTDTQYF. The CDR3 bases are TGCGCCAGCAGCTTGGCCGCTAGCACAGATACGCAGTATTTT. V gene TRBV5-1 combines with J gene TRBJ2-3; no reliable D call. The V and J ends lost 0 bases and 0 bases respectively, with 5 bases between them. Germline V gene sequence: CDR1 SGHRS, CDR2 YFSETQ. CDR3 length equals 14 residues.

The rearrangement joins TRBV27 to TRBJ1-5; D gene uncertain. Per germline, CDR1 MNHEY and CDR2 SMNVEV (reference sequence). V lost 8 bases to trimming and J lost 1 base, with 12 bases between them. The CDR3 is 14 amino acids. This CDR3 is CASGLIKSNQPQHF. CDR3 nucleotides: TGTGCCAGCGGCTTAATTAAGAGCAATCAGCCCCAGCATTTT.